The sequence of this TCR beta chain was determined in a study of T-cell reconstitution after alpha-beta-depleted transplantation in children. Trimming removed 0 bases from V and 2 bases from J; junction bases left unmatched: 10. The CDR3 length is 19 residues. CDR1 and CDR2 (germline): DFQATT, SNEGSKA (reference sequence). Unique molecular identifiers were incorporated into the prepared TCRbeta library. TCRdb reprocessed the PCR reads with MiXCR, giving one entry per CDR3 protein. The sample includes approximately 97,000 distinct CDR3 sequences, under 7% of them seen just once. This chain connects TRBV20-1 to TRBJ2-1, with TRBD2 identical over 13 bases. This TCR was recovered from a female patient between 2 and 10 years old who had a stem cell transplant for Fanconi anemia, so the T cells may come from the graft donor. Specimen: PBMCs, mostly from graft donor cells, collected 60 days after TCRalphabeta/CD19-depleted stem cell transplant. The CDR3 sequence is CSARDPGLAGAFTYNEQFF. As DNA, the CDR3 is TGCAGTGCTAGAGATCCCGGACTAGCGGGAGCATTTACCTACAATGAGCAGTTCTTC.